The 10 T cell receptor beta chains below all came from one sample that was sequenced in a study of radiotherapy plus CTLA-4 blockade in lung cancer. Only in-frame clones appear in the TCRdb table, and some are missing; sequencing was by immunoSEQ multiplex PCR. The sample lists tens of thousands of clones; about 72% were seen once. The source material was peripheral blood, sampled from a patient treated with radiotherapy plus ipilimumab. These receptors were taken from a human donor with non-small cell lung cancer whose response to radiotherapy plus ipilimumab could not be evaluated.

CDR3 coding DNA: TGTGCCAGTAGCGGGGGACAGGGAGGCAATCAGCCCCAGCATTTT. This translates into CASSGGQGGNQPQHF. V and J are TRBV19 and TRBJ1-5; 9 bases align to TRBD1. CDR3 length: 15 residues. J was trimmed by 2 bases and V by 6 bases; bases with no gene match: 5. Germline V gene lookup returns CDR1 LNHDA and CDR2 SQIVND (reference sequence).

The chain links TRBV27 to TRBJ1-5; D is perhaps TRBD1 (5 bases). CDR3 length: 15 residues. The V end was cut by 2 bases, the J end by 2 bases, with 10 bases between. Germline assignment: CDR1 MNHEY and CDR2 SMNVEV (reference sequence). Here the CDR3 reads CASSLRGLGNQPQHF. The CDR3 nucleotides are TGTGCCAGCAGTTTAAGGGGCTTGGGCAATCAGCCCCAGCATTTT.

This clone has just one count. V and J are TRBV11-2 and TRBJ1-3; D unclear. Germline CDR1 is SGHAT and CDR2 is FQNNGV. Trimming removed 0 bases from V and 4 bases from J, with 7 bases in between. This CDR3 is built from 14 residues. In nucleotides, the CDR3 is TGTGCCAGCAGCTTAGATAATCGGGGAAACACCATATATTTT. It translates to CASSLDNRGNTIYF.

V is TRBV25-1 and J is TRBJ2-2, with D perhaps matching TRBD2 (5 bases). The CDR3 loop spans 16 amino acids. Germline CDR1 and CDR2: MGHDK and SYGVNS. The V gene lost 0 bases and the J gene lost 0 bases, with 8 bases spanning the gap. This chain's CDR3 is CASSEYRGANTGELFF. The CDR3 DNA reads TGTGCCAGCAGTGAATACCGGGGTGCGAACACCGGGGAGCTGTTTTTT.

The chain employs TRBV2 and TRBJ1-3; D gene uncertain. CDR1 and CDR2 from the germline V gene are SNHLY and FYNNEI. The CDR3 covers 15 residues. Trimming removed 5 bases from V and 0 bases from J, with 11 bases in between. CDR3 sequence: CASSPRYFSGNTIYF. As DNA, the CDR3 is TGTGCCAGCAGTCCAAGATACTTCTCTGGAAACACCATATATTTT.

The chain joins TRBV27 to TRBJ1-2, with D perhaps TRBD1 (6 bases). Germline lookup yields CDR1 MNHEY and CDR2 SMNVEV (reference sequence). The CDR3 runs to 17 residues. V gave up 5 bases and J gave up 3 bases, with 22 bases separating them. The CDR3 is CASSAAAGAILDYGYTF. In DNA form, the CDR3 reads TGTGCCAGCAGTGCCGCGGCGGGGGCAATACTGGACTATGGCTACACCTTC.

This sequence joins TRBV9 and TRBJ2-7; TRBD1 matches at 9 bases. This CDR3 spans 15 amino acids. From germline, CDR1 is SGDLS and CDR2 YYNGEE. With V trimmed by 3 bases and J by 4 bases, 8 bases remained unmatched. The CDR3 protein is CASSAATGGIYEQYF. The CDR3 DNA reads as TGTGCCAGCAGCGCAGCGACAGGGGGGATTTACGAGCAGTACTTC.

The V and J genes are TRBV6-5 and TRBJ2-7; 9 nucleotides match TRBD1. The CDR3 is 15 residues long. Germline values: CDR1 MNHEY, CDR2 SVGAGI. V was clipped by 5 bases and J by 2 bases; unmatched bases: 7. The CDR3 region is CASSAGQGWTYEQYF. In DNA, the CDR3 is TGTGCCAGCAGTGCCGGACAGGGGTGGACCTACGAGCAGTACTTC.

The chain combines TRBV10-2 with TRBJ1-4; no clear D gene. CDR1 and CDR2 (germline): WSHSY, SAAADI. Trimming removed 4 bases from V and 3 bases from J, with 6 bases in between. The CDR3 consists of 13 residues. This CDR3 reads CASSVRANEKLFF. CDR3 sequence (DNA): TGCGCCAGCAGTGTCCGGGCTAATGAAAAACTGTTTTTT.

The gene calls are TRBV29-1 and TRBJ1-5, with D uncertain. This CDR3 spans 15 amino acids. Germline V gene data show CDR1 as SQVTM and CDR2 as ANQGSEA. V gave up 4 bases and J gave up 0 bases, with 13 bases separating them. In DNA form, the CDR3 reads TGCAGCGTTGTCCCTCACGGAGGTAGCAATCAGCCCCAGCATTTT. Translating it yields CSVVPHGGSNQPQHF.